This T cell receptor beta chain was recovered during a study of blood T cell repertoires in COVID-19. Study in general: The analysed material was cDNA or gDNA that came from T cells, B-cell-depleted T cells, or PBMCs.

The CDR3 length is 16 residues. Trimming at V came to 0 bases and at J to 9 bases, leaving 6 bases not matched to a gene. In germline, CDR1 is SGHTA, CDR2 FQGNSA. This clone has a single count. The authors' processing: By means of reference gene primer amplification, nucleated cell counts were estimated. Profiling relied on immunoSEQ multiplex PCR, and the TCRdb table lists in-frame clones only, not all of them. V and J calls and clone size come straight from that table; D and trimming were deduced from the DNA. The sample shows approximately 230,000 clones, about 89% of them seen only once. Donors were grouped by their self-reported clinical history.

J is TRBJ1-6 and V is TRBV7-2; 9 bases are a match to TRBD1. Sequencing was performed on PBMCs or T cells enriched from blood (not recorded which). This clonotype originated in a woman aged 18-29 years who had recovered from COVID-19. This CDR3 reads CASSLAVGQGGSPLHF. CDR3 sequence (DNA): TGTGCCAGCAGCTTAGCGGTGGGACAGGGAGGTTCACCCCTCCACTTT.